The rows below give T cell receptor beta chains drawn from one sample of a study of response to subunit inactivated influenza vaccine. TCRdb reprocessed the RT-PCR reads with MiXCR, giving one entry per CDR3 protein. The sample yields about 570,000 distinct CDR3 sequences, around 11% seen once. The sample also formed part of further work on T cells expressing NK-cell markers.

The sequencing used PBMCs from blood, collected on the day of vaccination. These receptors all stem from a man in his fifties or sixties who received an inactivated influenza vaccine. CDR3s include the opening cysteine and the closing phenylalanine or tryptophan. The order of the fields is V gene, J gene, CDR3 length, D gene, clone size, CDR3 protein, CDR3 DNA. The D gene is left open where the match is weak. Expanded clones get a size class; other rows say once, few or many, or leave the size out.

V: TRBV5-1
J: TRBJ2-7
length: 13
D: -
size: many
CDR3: CASSLGGDYEQYF
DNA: TGCGCCAGCAGCTTGGGGGGAGACTACGAGCAGTACTTC

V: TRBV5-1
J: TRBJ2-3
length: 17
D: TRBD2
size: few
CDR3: CASSLAGTSGPPDTQYF
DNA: TGCGCCAGCAGCTTGGCCGGGACTAGCGGGCCTCCAGATACGCAGTATTTT

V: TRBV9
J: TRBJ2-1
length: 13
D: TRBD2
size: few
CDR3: CASSGTSGNEQFF
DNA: TGTGCCAGCAGCGGGACTAGCGGCAATGAGCAGTTCTTC

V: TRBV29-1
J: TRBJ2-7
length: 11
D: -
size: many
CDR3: CSVVGGYEQYF
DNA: TGCAGCGTTGTTGGGGGCTACGAGCAGTACTTC

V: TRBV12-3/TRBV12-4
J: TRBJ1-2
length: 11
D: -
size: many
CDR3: CASSWGDGYTF
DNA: TGTGCCAGCAGTTGGGGAGATGGCTACACCTTC

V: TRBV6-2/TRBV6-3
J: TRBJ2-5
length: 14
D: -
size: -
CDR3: CASRTRLPQETQYF
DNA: TGTGCCAGCAGAACCAGACTACCTCAAGAGACCCAGTACTTC

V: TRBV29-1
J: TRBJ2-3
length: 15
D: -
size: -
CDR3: CSVDFLEISTDTQYF
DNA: TGCAGCGTTGACTTCCTGGAGATTAGCACAGATACGCAGTATTTT

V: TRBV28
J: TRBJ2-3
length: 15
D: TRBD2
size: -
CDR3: CASSFSGGASDTQYF
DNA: TGTGCCAGCAGTTTTAGCGGGGGGGCTTCAGATACGCAGTATTTT

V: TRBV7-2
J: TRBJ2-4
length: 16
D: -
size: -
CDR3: CASSLDGGRAKNIQYF
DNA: TGTGCCAGCAGCTTAGACGGGGGAAGGGCCAAAAACATTCAGTACTTC

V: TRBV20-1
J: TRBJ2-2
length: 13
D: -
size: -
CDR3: CSAEGLRGGELFF
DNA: TGCAGTGCGGAGGGCCTTAGGGGCGGGGAGCTGTTTTTT

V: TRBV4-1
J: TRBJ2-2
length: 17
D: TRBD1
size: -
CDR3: CASSHLELRGRTGELFF
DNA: TGCGCCAGCAGCCACTTGGAACTTAGGGGGCGCACCGGGGAGCTGTTTTTT

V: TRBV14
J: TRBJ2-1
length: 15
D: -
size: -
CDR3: CASSQLRTSYNEQFF
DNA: TGTGCCAGCAGCCAACTACGGACCTCCTACAATGAGCAGTTCTTC

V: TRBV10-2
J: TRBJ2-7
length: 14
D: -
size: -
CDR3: CASSERDTTYEQYF
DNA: TGCGCCAGCAGTGAGCGGGACACTACCTACGAGCAGTACTTC

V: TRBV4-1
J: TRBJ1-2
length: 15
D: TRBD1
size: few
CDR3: CASSVEQGANYGYTF
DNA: TGCGCCAGCAGCGTAGAACAGGGGGCTAACTATGGCTACACCTTC

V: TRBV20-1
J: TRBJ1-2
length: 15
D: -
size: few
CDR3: CSARESGGYAYGYTF
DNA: TGCAGTGCTAGAGAATCCGGGGGCTACGCCTATGGCTACACCTTC

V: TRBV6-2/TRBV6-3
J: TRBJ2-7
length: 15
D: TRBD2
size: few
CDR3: CASSYTGLASYEQYF
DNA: TGTGCCAGCAGTTACACGGGACTAGCCTCCTACGAGCAGTACTTC

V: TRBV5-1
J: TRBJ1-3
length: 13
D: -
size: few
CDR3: CATREISGNTIYF
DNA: TGCGCCACCCGCGAGATCTCTGGAAACACCATATATTTT

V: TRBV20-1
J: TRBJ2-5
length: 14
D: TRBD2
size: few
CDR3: CSASFLAGRETQYF
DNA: TGCAGTGCTAGTTTTCTAGCGGGTAGGGAGACCCAGTACTTC

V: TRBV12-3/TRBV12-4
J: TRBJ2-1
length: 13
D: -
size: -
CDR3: CASSFYAGNEQFF
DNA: TGTGCCAGCAGTTTTTATGCGGGGAATGAGCAGTTCTTC

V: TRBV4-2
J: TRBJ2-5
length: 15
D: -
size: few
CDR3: CASSQDSGRRGTQYF
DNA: TGTGCCAGCAGCCAAGATTCGGGAAGACGGGGGACCCAGTACTTC

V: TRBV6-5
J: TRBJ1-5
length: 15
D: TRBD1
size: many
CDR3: CASSYSTGGFGPQHF
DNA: TGTGCCAGCAGTTACTCTACAGGGGGCTTTGGGCCCCAGCATTTT

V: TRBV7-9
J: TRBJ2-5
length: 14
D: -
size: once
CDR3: CASSFRSGMETQYF
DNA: TGTGCCAGCAGCTTCAGAAGTGGTATGGAGACCCAGTACTTC

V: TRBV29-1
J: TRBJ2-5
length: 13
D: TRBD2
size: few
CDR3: CSVVLGGGETQYF
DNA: TGCAGCGTTGTCCTGGGGGGGGGAGAGACCCAGTACTTC

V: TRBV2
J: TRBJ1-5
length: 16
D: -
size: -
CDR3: CASAAQIRVINQPQHF
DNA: TGTGCCAGCGCCGCCCAGATCCGGGTAATTAATCAGCCCCAGCATTTT

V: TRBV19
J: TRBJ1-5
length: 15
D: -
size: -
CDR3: CASSIDVRRNQPQHF
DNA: TGTGCCAGTAGTATAGATGTTCGACGGAATCAGCCCCAGCATTTT

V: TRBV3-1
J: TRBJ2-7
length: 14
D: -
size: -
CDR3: CASSQDLGAYEQYF
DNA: TGTGCCAGCAGCCAAGATTTGGGAGCCTACGAGCAGTACTTC

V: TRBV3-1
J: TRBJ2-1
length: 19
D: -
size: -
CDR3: CASSQEGTLDRYFYNEQFF
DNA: TGTGCCAGCAGCCAAGAAGGGACCCTTGACAGGTACTTCTACAATGAGCAGTTCTTC

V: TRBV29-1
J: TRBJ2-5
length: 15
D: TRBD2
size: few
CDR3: CSVEKAGLGRETQYF
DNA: TGCAGCGTTGAAAAAGCGGGACTAGGAAGGGAGACCCAGTACTTC

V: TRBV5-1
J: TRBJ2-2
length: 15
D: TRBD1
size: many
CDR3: CASSRMTGSTGELFF
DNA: TGCGCCAGCAGCAGAATGACAGGGAGTACCGGGGAGCTGTTTTTT

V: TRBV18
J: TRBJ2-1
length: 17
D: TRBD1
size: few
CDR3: CASSPPIGTGDYNEQFF
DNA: TGTGCCAGCTCACCACCGATCGGGACAGGGGACTACAATGAGCAGTTCTTC

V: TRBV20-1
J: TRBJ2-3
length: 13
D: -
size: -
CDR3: CSALGTSTDTQYF
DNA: TGCAGTGCCCTCGGGACTAGCACAGATACGCAGTATTTT

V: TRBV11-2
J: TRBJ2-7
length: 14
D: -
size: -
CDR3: CASSLGAESGEQYF
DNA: TGTGCCAGCAGCTTAGGTGCGGAGAGCGGCGAGCAGTACTTC

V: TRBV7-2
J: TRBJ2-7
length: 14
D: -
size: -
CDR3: CASSAFRRGGEQYF
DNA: TGTGCCAGCAGCGCCTTTCGTCGAGGGGGCGAGCAGTACTTC

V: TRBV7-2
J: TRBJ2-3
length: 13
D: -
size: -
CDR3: CASEFPGLGTQYF
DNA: TGTGCCAGCGAATTTCCGGGGCTGGGTACGCAGTATTTT

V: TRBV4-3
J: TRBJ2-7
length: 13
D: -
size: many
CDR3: CASSPSLEGEQYF
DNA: TGCGCCAGCAGCCCCAGTCTTGAGGGCGAGCAGTACTTC

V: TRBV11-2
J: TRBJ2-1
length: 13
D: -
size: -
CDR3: CASSLEFVHEQFF
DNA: TGTGCCAGCAGCTTAGAATTCGTCCATGAGCAGTTCTTC

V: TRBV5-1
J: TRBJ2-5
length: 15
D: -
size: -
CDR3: CASSPGVGAGETQYF
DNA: TGCGCCAGCAGCCCCGGAGTGGGGGCAGGAGAGACCCAGTACTTC

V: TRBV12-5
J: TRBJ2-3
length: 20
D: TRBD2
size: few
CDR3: CASGLSSGGLLITSTDTQYF
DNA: TGTGCTAGTGGTTTGTCGTCGGGAGGACTGCTTATTACTAGCACAGATACGCAGTATTTT

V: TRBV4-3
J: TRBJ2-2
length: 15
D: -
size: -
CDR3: CASSQESIEVGELFF
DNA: TGCGCCAGCAGCCAAGAATCGATCGAGGTGGGGGAGCTGTTTTTT

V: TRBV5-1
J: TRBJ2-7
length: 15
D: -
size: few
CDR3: CASSLAVGFRNEQYF
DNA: TGCGCCAGCAGCTTGGCGGTGGGGTTTCGGAACGAGCAGTACTTC

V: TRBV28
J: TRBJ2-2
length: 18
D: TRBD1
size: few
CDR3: CASSFWDRGTLGTGELFF
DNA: TGTGCCAGCAGTTTTTGGGACAGGGGGACCCTGGGGACCGGGGAGCTGTTTTTT

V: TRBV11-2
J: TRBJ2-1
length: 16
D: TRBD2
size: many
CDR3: CASSLQETSGRGEQFF
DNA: TGTGCCAGCAGCTTACAAGAGACTAGCGGCCGTGGGGAGCAGTTCTTC

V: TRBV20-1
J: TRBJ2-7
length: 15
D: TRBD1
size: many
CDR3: CSAPPGQGATYEQYF
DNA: TGCAGTGCACCCCCGGGACAGGGGGCTACCTACGAGCAGTACTTC

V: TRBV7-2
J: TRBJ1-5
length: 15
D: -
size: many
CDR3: CASSASGLNNQPQHF
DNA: TGTGCCAGCAGCGCCTCTGGACTGAACAATCAGCCCCAGCATTTT

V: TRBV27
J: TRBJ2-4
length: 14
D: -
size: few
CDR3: CASRSTRIRDIQYF
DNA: TGTGCCAGCAGATCCACTCGGATCCGGGACATTCAGTACTTC

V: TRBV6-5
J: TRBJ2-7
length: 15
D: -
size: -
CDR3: CASSYSGPEIYEQYF
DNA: TGTGCCAGCAGTTACTCGGGTCCAGAGATCTACGAGCAGTACTTC

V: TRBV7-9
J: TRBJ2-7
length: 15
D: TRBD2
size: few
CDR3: CASSAWIAGGYEQYF
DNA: TGTGCCAGCAGCGCATGGATAGCGGGAGGCTACGAGCAGTACTTC

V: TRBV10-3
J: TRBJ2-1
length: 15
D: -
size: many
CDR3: CAISELGTSGDEQFF
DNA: TGTGCCATCAGTGAGCTCGGGACTTCTGGCGATGAGCAGTTCTTC

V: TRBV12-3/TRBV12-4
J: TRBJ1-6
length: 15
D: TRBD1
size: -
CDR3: CASSFRGTAPLPLHF
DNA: TGTGCCAGCAGTTTTCGGGGGACAGCCCCTCTGCCCCTCCACTTT

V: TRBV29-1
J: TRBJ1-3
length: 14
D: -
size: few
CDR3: CSAGGRGSGNTIYF
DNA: TGCAGCGCCGGAGGCAGGGGCTCTGGAAACACCATATATTTT

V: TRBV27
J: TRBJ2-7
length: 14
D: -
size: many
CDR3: CASSLQGGSYEQYF
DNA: TGTGCCAGCAGTTTACAGGGGGGCTCCTACGAGCAGTACTTC

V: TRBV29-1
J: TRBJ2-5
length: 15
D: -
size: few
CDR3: CSVEDRRHIQETQYF
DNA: TGCAGCGTTGAAGATCGAAGACATATTCAAGAGACCCAGTACTTC

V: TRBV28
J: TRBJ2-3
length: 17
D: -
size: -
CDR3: CAMGLVVGSNRPDTQYF
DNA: TGTGCCATGGGCTTGGTGGTCGGATCCAATCGGCCAGATACGCAGTATTTT